This TCR beta chain appears in the sequencing data of a study of Ad26.COV2.S vaccination and SARS-CoV-2 variants. Study as a whole: Doses of Ad26.COV2.S were injected into muscle once or twice, 56 days apart.

TCRdb keeps only in-frame clones here, not all; method: immunoSEQ multiplex PCR. The sample includes roughly 330,000 clones, 75% to 90% seen only once; the top ten take 4.5% to 7%. Regarding treatment: roughly 18 received Ad26.COV2.S at low or high dose, single or two shots; roughly 5 received placebo; per-sample allocation not given. The samples were gathered on day 63 after the first injection of vaccine or placebo. Here the sequenced sample was peripheral blood, taken in a trial of Ad26.COV2.S vaccine versus placebo. This receptor was taken from a person aged 18-60 years who received the Ad26.COV2.S COVID-19 vaccine or a placebo.

Written as DNA, the CDR3 is TGTGCCAGCAGTGAACCACAAGAGGGGGGGTCCTACAATGAGCAGTTCTTC. Translated, it gives CASSEPQEGGSYNEQFF. The V and J genes are TRBV25-1 and TRBJ2-1; maybe TRBD2 (7 bases). V was cut by 2 bases and J by 1 base, with 15 bases left in between. The CDR3 has 17 amino acids. Germline V lookup: CDR1 MGHDK, CDR2 SYGVNS.